The 23 T cell receptor beta chains given below trace back to one sample, sequenced in a study of blood T cell repertoires in COVID-19. Only in-frame clones appear in the TCRdb table, and some are missing; sequencing was by immunoSEQ multiplex PCR. The table includes some 42,000 clones, approximately 85% detected once. Input material: peripheral blood. These receptors came from a human donor in a cohort sampled during active COVID-19.

V is TRBV18 and J is TRBJ2-1; no definite D call. With 6 bases removed from V and 10 bases from J, the gap between germline ends came to 10 bases. The length of the CDR3 is 11 residues. Per the germline V gene, CDR1 is KGHSH and CDR2 is LQKENI. The CDR3, as DNA: TGTGCCAGCTCCCTCGTTCGGGAGCAGTTCTTC. It encodes CASSLVREQFF.

The V and J genes are TRBV6-5 and TRBJ2-1; TRBD2 aligns across 9 bases. Germline CDR1 reads MNHEY; CDR2 reads SVGAGI. The CDR3 runs to 14 residues. The trim removed 4 bases at V and 10 bases at J, leaving 8 bases unmatched. This chain's CDR3 is CASSFGGGALEQFF. Written as DNA, the CDR3 is TGTGCCAGCAGTTTTGGCGGGGGGGCCCTCGAGCAGTTCTTC.

The CDR3 is CASSLASPSGGALWTTQYF. The CDR3 DNA reads as TGTGCCAGCAGCTTAGCTAGCCCTAGCGGGGGGGCCCTTTGGACAACCCAGTACTTC. The chain links TRBV7-6 to TRBJ2-5; 12 positions agree with TRBD2. The CDR3 has 19 residues. Germline CDR1 is SGHVS and CDR2 is FNYEAQ. The junction had 16 bases not matched to a gene; V was cut back by 0 bases and J by 8 bases.

The rearrangement uses TRBV15 and TRBJ2-5; tentative D call: TRBD2 (5 bases). Trimming cost V 1 base and J 5 bases, with 17 bases left between them. The germline V gene has CDR1 LNHNV and CDR2 YYDKDF (reference sequence). The CDR3 runs 16 residues. The CDR3 nucleotides are TGTGCCACCAGCAGAGCGGAAACGCTTACGGGGGAGACCCAGTACTTC. Protein sequence: CATSRAETLTGETQYF.

The chain recombines TRBV28 with TRBJ2-7, with D hard to call. Trimming took 1 base from V and 4 from J, leaving 5 bases between them. The CDR3 consists of 12 residues. The germline gives CDR1 MDHEN, CDR2 SYDVKM. The chain's CDR3 is CASSLLQYEQYF. CDR3 coding DNA: TGTGCCAGCAGTTTATTACAATACGAGCAGTACTTC. Variable domain in full (rest from reference TRBV28 and TRBJ2-7): DVKVTQSSRYLVKRTGEKVFLECVQDMDHENMFWYRQDPGLGLRLIYFSYDVKMKEKGDIPEGYSVSREKKERFSLILESASTNQTSMYLCASSLLQYEQYFGPGTRLTVT.

V and J are TRBV12-5 and TRBJ1-1; 7 positions match TRBD1. The CDR3 runs 18 residues. CDR1 LGHNT and CDR2 FRNRAP come from the germline V gene. Unmatched junction bases numbered 14, after V lost 4 bases and J lost 0 bases. DNA for the CDR3: TGTGCTAGTGGTTCCTTCCTTGAGACAGGGACAATGAACACTGAAGCTTTCTTT. Translation gives CASGSFLETGTMNTEAFF. Full variable domain (missing parts from reference TRBV12-5 and TRBJ1-1): DARVTQTPRHKVTEMGQEVTMRCQPILGHNTVFWYRQTMMQGLELLAYFRNRAPLDDSGMPKDRFSAEMPDATLATLKIQPSEPRDSAVYFCASGSFLETGTMNTEAFFGQGTRLTVV.

The rearrangement links TRBV5-1 to TRBJ2-1; TRBD2 matches at 7 bases. V trimming: 0 bases; J trimming: 8 bases; junction bases outside the gene matches: 5. There are 14 residues in the CDR3. The germline V gene encodes CDR1 SGHRS and CDR2 YFSETQ. CDR3 in DNA: TGCGCCAGCAGCTTGGAAGGTGGGGGGGATGAGCAGTTCTTC. This translates into CASSLEGGGDEQFF.

This chain's CDR3 is CASSYGQRGAAYEQYF. The CDR3 DNA follows: TGTGCCAGCAGTTACGGTCAGCGGGGGGCCGCCTACGAGCAGTACTTC. The rearrangement links TRBV6-6 to TRBJ2-7; 9 bases align to TRBD2. Unmatched junction bases numbered 7, after V lost 2 bases and J lost 2 bases. Germline V gene sequence: CDR1 MNHNY, CDR2 SVGAGI (reference sequence). The CDR3 sequence is 16 residues long.

This chain links TRBV6-1 with TRBJ2-3, with TRBD2 as a possible D gene (5 bases). This CDR3 contains 14 residues. The germline CDR1 and CDR2 sequences are MNHNS and SASEGT. V lost 3 bases to trimming and J lost 3 bases, with 10 bases between them. In DNA form, the CDR3 reads TGTGCCAGCAGTGACCGGGGTCATACAGATACGCAGTATTTT. Protein: CASSDRGHTDTQYF.

The CDR3: CAISEGGLSSYNSPLHF. CDR3 DNA sequence: TGTGCCATCAGTGAGGGGGGCTTATCCTCCTATAATTCACCCCTCCACTTT. The V gene is TRBV10-3, the J gene TRBJ1-6, with a possible D match to TRBD1 (6 bases). Looked up from germline, CDR1 is ENHRY and CDR2 is SYGVKD. The CDR3 length is 17 residues. V dropped 2 bases and J dropped 0 bases, with 11 bases sitting between them.

This clone was seen a single time. The chain recombines TRBV6-1 with TRBJ2-7; D perhaps matches TRBD2 (6 bases). The CDR3 covers 14 residues. V was pared by 3 bases and J by 3 bases, with 12 bases between. Germline values: CDR1 MNHNS, CDR2 SASEGT. CDR3: CASSDGGFGYEQYF. CDR3 DNA sequence: TGTGCCAGCAGTGACGGGGGATTTGGCTACGAGCAGTACTTC.

V usage is TRBV7-3 and J usage is TRBJ2-2, with 7 bases aligning to TRBD1. The length of the CDR3 is 14 residues. The junction had 6 bases not matched to a gene; V was cut back by 5 bases and J by 6 bases. From germline, CDR1 is SGHTA and CDR2 FQGTGA. The chain's CDR3 is CASSPYRGAGELFF. The CDR3 DNA sequence: TGTGCCAGCAGCCCCTACAGGGGTGCCGGGGAGCTGTTTTTT.

This clone was counted once. This rearrangement joins TRBV3-1 (or the pseudogene TRBV3-2) to TRBJ1-2, with TRBD1 as a possible D gene (6 bases). V lost 1 base, J lost 6 bases, and 12 bases lay in between. This CDR3 contains 14 residues. Per germline, CDR1 LGHDT and CDR2 YNNKEL (reference sequence). The CDR3 DNA follows: TGTGCCAGCAGCCAAGCAGGGACAAAAAATGGCTACACCTTC. This encodes CASSQAGTKNGYTF.

This clone was seen once. This sequence joins TRBV9 and TRBJ2-2; D perhaps matches TRBD2 (5 bases). From germline, CDR1 is SGDLS and CDR2 YYNGEE. V dropped 0 bases and J dropped 7 bases, with 7 bases sitting between them. The CDR3 totals 13 residues. The CDR3 bases are TGTGCCAGCAGCGTAGGGGAGCGCGGGGAGCTGTTTTTT. This encodes CASSVGERGELFF.

This CDR3 is CASSPSGSRNEQFF. CDR3 nucleotides: TGTGCCAGCTCCCCTAGCGGTTCCCGAAATGAGCAGTTCTTC. The chain couples TRBV2 to TRBJ2-1; 7 bases are shared with TRBD2. This CDR3 is 14 amino acids long. The V gene's germline CDR1 is SNHLY and CDR2 FYNNEI. V gave up 8 bases and J gave up 7 bases; unmatched junction bases: 11. The full variable domain, rest sourced from reference TRBV2 and TRBJ2-1, is EPEVTQTPSHQVTQMGQEVILRCVPISNHLYFYWYRQILGQKVEFLVSFYNNEISEKSEIFDDQFSVERPDGSNFTLKIRSTKLEDSAMYFCASSPSGSRNEQFFGPGTRLTVL.

This chain joins TRBV4-1 and TRBJ1-4; D unresolved. Germline V gene data show CDR1 as MGHRA and CDR2 as YSYEKL. CDR3 length: 15 amino acids. The ends were cut back, 1 base at V and 8 bases at J, with 14 bases in the middle. The CDR3 sequence: CASSQAPMGGEKLFF. The CDR3 DNA is TGCGCCAGCAGCCAAGCCCCAATGGGAGGGGAAAAACTGTTTTTT.

The DNA of the CDR3 is TGTGCCAGCAGCTTGATTATTCAACCTAGGGGCGAGCAGTACTTC. It yields the protein CASSLIIQPRGEQYF. The chain employs TRBV5-6 and TRBJ2-7; D is possibly TRBD1 (5 bases). Looked up from germline, CDR1 is SGHDT and CDR2 is YYEEEE. The length of the CDR3 is 15 residues. V lost 1 base and J lost 6, with 17 bases in between.

V usage is TRBV7-9 and J usage is TRBJ1-1, with D unresolved. Trimming shortened V by 1 base and J by 4 bases, and 10 bases separated the two germline ends. The CDR3 is 14 residues long. Germline loops: CDR1 SEHNR, CDR2 FQNEAQ (reference sequence). The CDR3 DNA follows: TGTGCCAGCAGCTTAGGACTAATCGGCACTGAAGCTTTCTTT. Its translation is CASSLGLIGTEAFF.

The chain recombines TRBV30 with TRBJ1-3; 10 bases match TRBD1. The CDR3 extends over 14 amino acids. V was clipped by 4 bases and J by 2 bases; unmatched bases: 2. Looked up from germline, CDR1 is GTSNPN and CDR2 is SVGIG (reference sequence). This CDR3 is CAWKTGGPGNTIYF. The CDR3 bases are TGTGCCTGGAAGACAGGGGGCCCTGGAAACACCATATATTTT.

The chain joins TRBV7-8 to TRBJ2-7; maybe TRBD1 (6 bases). V lost 5 bases and J lost 5, with 16 bases in between. The CDR3 runs 14 residues. CDR1 and CDR2 (germline): SGHVS, FQNEAQ. CDR3 sequence reads: CASSPVIRGHEQYF. The CDR3 coding sequence is TGTGCCAGCAGCCCTGTGATCAGGGGCCACGAGCAGTACTTC.

The chain has TRBV18 and TRBJ1-2, with D tentatively TRBD1 (6 bases). CDR1 is KGHSH and CDR2 is LQKENI in the germline V gene. Trimming took off 2 bases at V and 3 bases at J, with 13 bases between the two ends. The CDR3 length is 15 residues. The chain's CDR3 is CASSPGGGRDYGYTF. CDR3 coding DNA: TGTGCCAGCTCACCAGGGGGGGGGCGCGACTATGGCTACACCTTC.

This clone was seen just once. The J gene is TRBJ1-5, the V gene TRBV4-1, with D possibly matching TRBD1 (6 bases). Germline CDR1 is MGHRA and CDR2 is YSYEKL. The CDR3 length is 13 residues. Trimming removed 1 base at V and 10 bases at J, with 11 bases between. The CDR3 DNA reads TGCGCCAGCAGCCAAGCATGGGGGGGCCCCCAGCATTTT. Its protein product is CASSQAWGGPQHF.

Only a few counts were recorded for this clone. V is TRBV9 and J is TRBJ1-1, with 7 positions matching TRBD1. This CDR3 has 15 amino acids. Germline CDR1 is SGDLS and CDR2 is YYNGEE. V lost 3 bases and J lost 6; bases outside the gene matches: 11. The CDR3 DNA reads TGTGCCAGCAGCGCCGGGACAGTTGGCTTTGCTGAAGCTTTCTTT. It specifies CASSAGTVGFAEAFF.